Listed below are T cell receptor beta chains from one sample, sequenced in a study of response to subunit inactivated influenza vaccine. MiXCR was run by TCRdb on the RT-PCR reads, yielding one entry per CDR3 protein. The sample lists under 800,000 distinct CDR3 sequences; about 15% were seen once. Sequencing was performed on PBMCs from blood, taken less than 15 days before vaccination. All receptors derive from a man aged 45 to 65 who received an inactivated influenza vaccine. The CDR3 runs from the conserved cysteine through the conserved F or W. A D gene is named only where the DNA matches it firmly. Clone sizes are given selectively: once, few, many, or a class where the clone is expanded.

clone_size j_call v_call d_call cdr3_nt cdr3_aa
NA TRBJ2-3 TRBV29-1 NA TGCAGCGTTGAACGTTGGGCGGGGGCCGGGACAGATACGCAGTATTTT CSVERWAGAGTDTQYF
NA TRBJ2-3 TRBV7-3 NA TGTGCCAGCAGCCCTACAGGGACGAGACCCCCAGATACGCAGTATTTT CASSPTGTRPPDTQYF
NA TRBJ2-5 TRBV20-1 TRBD1 TGCAGTGCAACCTTCGGGACAGGGTACGGGCAGGCGGAGACCCAGTACTTC CSATFGTGYGQAETQYF
few TRBJ2-3 TRBV7-2 NA TGTGCCAGCAGCTTATCCGAGAGTAAGCAGTATTTT CASSLSESKQYF
NA TRBJ2-7 TRBV10-3 NA TGTGCCATCAGTGACAGGGGTCTAACCACCTACGAGCAGTACTTC CAISDRGLTTYEQYF
many TRBJ2-1 TRBV29-1 NA TGCAGCGTTGACTGGGGTGCCAATGAGCAGTTCTTC CSVDWGANEQFF
NA TRBJ2-7 TRBV20-1 NA TGCAGTGCTAGAGATTACAGGGACAAACCGTACGAGCAGTACTTC CSARDYRDKPYEQYF
NA TRBJ2-1 TRBV6-1 TRBD1 TGTGCCAGCAGTACCTTAGGGGGCCTGAACTCCTACAATGAGCAGTTCTTC CASSTLGGLNSYNEQFF
few TRBJ2-1 TRBV20-1 TRBD1 TGCAGTGCTAGAGATGGGACAGGGGTAAACTACAATGAGCAGTTCTTC CSARDGTGVNYNEQFF
NA TRBJ2-7 TRBV27 NA TGTGCCAGCAGTTTATTGGCCGGTTCGGCGGGATCCTACGAGCAGTACTTC CASSLLAGSAGSYEQYF
NA TRBJ2-2 TRBV25-1 NA TGTGCCAGCAGTGAATCGTTCGGTTTTGGGGGCGGGGAGCTGTTTTTT CASSESFGFGGGELFF